This T cell receptor (beta chain) came from a study of blood T cell repertoires in COVID-19. Study information: Sites in the United States, Italy and Spain provided acute and convalescent COVID-19 samples. Sources were T cells, B-cell-depleted T cells, or PBMCs; the material itself was cDNA or gDNA.

Study processing details: Estimation of nucleated cell counts relied on the amplification of reference gene primers. Measured with immunoSEQ multiplex PCR; TCRdb has only the in-frame clones, and not every one. That table gives V, J and clone size, and the DNA gave D and trimming. Of about 46,000 clones listed, roughly nine tenths are singletons. V lost 4 bases, J lost 4 bases, and 11 bases stayed unmatched. Germline V lookup: CDR1 KGHSY, CDR2 FQNENV. This CDR3 contains 17 residues. Material for sequencing was peripheral blood. The TCR comes from a man in his 70s with active COVID-19. The chain uses TRBV16 and TRBJ2-3, with 10 positions matching TRBD2. This CDR3 reads CASSPSWPGLAPDTQYF. CDR3 in DNA: TGTGCCAGCAGCCCTTCTTGGCCGGGACTAGCGCCAGATACGCAGTATTTT.